These T cell receptor beta chains were read from a single sample in a study of blood T cell repertoires in COVID-19. The method was immunoSEQ multiplex PCR; TCRdb's version includes in-frame clones alone and lacks a portion of them. The repertoire holds 70,000 or so clones, with over 70% as singletons. Sequencing input: peripheral blood. The receptor set was obtained from a woman in her 70s with acute or convalescent COVID-19. CDR3s include the opening cysteine and the closing phenylalanine or tryptophan. A D gene is named only where the DNA matches it firmly. Size is omitted from some rows. Given values are once, few, many or a class for expanded clones.

v_call	clone_size	j_call	d_call	cdr3_aa	cdr3_nt
TRBV19	.	TRBJ1-1	.	CASSARGLGNTEAFF	TGTGCCAGTAGTGCCAGGGGTCTGGGGAACACTGAAGCTTTCTTT
TRBV12-5	.	TRBJ2-3	TRBD1	CASGLGTGSPTDTQYF	TGTGCTAGTGGTTTGGGGACAGGGTCGCCCACAGATACGCAGTATTTT
TRBV11-2	.	TRBJ1-5	TRBD1	CASSLEGGGNQPQHF	TGTGCCAGCAGCTTAGAAGGGGGCGGCAATCAGCCCCAGCATTTT
TRBV5-1	.	TRBJ1-4	.	CASSLDSSEKLFF	TGCGCCAGCAGCTTAGACAGTTCTGAAAAACTGTTTTTT
TRBV2	few	TRBJ1-5	.	CASIQGRGQPQHF	TGTGCCAGCATACAGGGTCGAGGGCAGCCCCAGCATTTT
TRBV7-9	.	TRBJ1-2	TRBD1	CASSLDGTGYGYTF	TGTGCCAGCAGCTTAGACGGGACAGGCTATGGCTACACCTTC
TRBV2	.	TRBJ1-3	TRBD1	CASRRTGSGNTIYF	TGTGCCAGCAGGAGGACAGGGTCTGGAAACACCATATATTTT
TRBV19	.	TRBJ2-1	.	CASSIGWAQHNEQFF	TGTGCCAGTAGTATAGGTTGGGCCCAGCACAATGAGCAGTTCTTC
TRBV7-9	.	TRBJ2-7	.	CASSLPLSYEQYF	TGTGCCAGCAGCTTACCCCTCTCCTACGAGCAGTACTTC
TRBV20-1	.	TRBJ1-1	.	CSYWRDPEAFF	TGCAGTTACTGGCGGGACCCTGAAGCTTTCTTT
TRBV5-6	.	TRBJ2-7	.	CASSRDIRGYEQYF	TGTGCCAGCAGCCGGGACATCCGTGGGTACGAGCAGTACTTC
TRBV10-1	.	TRBJ2-5	TRBD2	CAGLAGGQETQYF	TGCGCCGGCCTAGCGGGGGGCCAAGAGACCCAGTACTTC
TRBV5-1	few	TRBJ1-4	TRBD1	CASAGGEKLFF	TGCGCCAGCGCAGGGGGAGAAAAACTGTTTTTT
TRBV29-1	.	TRBJ2-1	.	CSVFDLSEQFF	TGCAGCGTTTTTGATCTGAGTGAGCAGTTCTTC
TRBV29-1	few	TRBJ2-3	.	CSVDSADTQYF	TGCAGCGTGGACAGTGCAGATACGCAGTATTTT
TRBV9	.	TRBJ1-2	TRBD1	CASSAPMGGQGYNYGYTF	TGTGCCAGCAGCGCTCCTATGGGGGGACAGGGCTATAACTATGGCTACACCTTC
TRBV19	.	TRBJ2-5	TRBD2	CASSRAGGYQETQYF	TGTGCCAGTAGTCGAGCGGGGGGGTACCAAGAGACCCAGTACTTC
TRBV5-4	once	TRBJ1-1	.	CASSLAGGEAFF	TGTGCCAGCAGCTTGGCGGGGGGGGAAGCTTTCTTT
TRBV7-2	.	TRBJ1-6	.	CASSERQSSYNSPLHF	TGTGCCAGCAGCGAAAGACAGAGCTCCTATAATTCACCCCTCCACTTT
TRBV19	.	TRBJ1-5	.	CASSAGTISNQPQHF	TGTGCCAGTAGTGCGGGGACTATAAGCAATCAGCCCCAGCATTTT
TRBV15	.	TRBJ2-5	TRBD1	CATSRLDRGLQTQYF	TGTGCCACCAGCAGATTGGACAGGGGGCTACAGACCCAGTACTTC
TRBV14	.	TRBJ1-4	TRBD1	CASSEDAGTGGKFREKLFF	TGTGCCAGCAGCGAAGACGCCGGGACAGGGGGCAAATTTCGAGAAAAACTGTTTTTT
TRBV19	once	TRBJ2-3	TRBD2	CASSILAGGDTQYF	TGTGCCAGTAGTATCTTAGCGGGAGGAGATACGCAGTATTTT
TRBV5-3	.	TRBJ1-3	TRBD1	CARSFGDRGNTIYF	TGTGCCAGAAGCTTTGGGGACAGAGGAAACACCATATATTTT
TRBV2	.	TRBJ2-7	.	CASRVGLHEQYF	TGTGCCAGCAGAGTTGGACTTCACGAGCAGTACTTC
TRBV12-3/TRBV12-4	.	TRBJ1-2	.	CASSSGTGYTF	TGTGCCAGCAGTTCCGGGACAGGCTACACCTTC
TRBV5-8	.	TRBJ1-5	TRBD1	CASTHQGQGHQPQHF	TGTGCCAGCACCCATCAGGGACAGGGGCATCAGCCCCAGCATTTT
TRBV19	few	TRBJ1-1	.	CASSIDITAFGAFF	TGTGCCAGTAGTATAGATATAACAGCTTTTGGAGCTTTCTTT
TRBV19	.	TRBJ1-6	TRBD1	CASSSRDSSYNSPLHF	TGTGCCAGTAGTAGCCGGGACAGCTCCTATAATTCACCCCTCCACTTT
TRBV5-1	.	TRBJ2-5	.	CASSSERGETQYF	TGCGCCAGCAGCTCCGAGCGTGGGGAGACCCAGTACTTC
TRBV5-1	medium-sized	TRBJ2-7	TRBD1	CASFPGGQAHYEQYF	TGCGCCAGCTTCCCCGGGGGACAGGCCCACTACGAGCAGTACTTC
TRBV29-1	.	TRBJ2-1	.	CSVEGRQSSTPSYNEQFF	TGCAGCGTTGAAGGTCGCCAGTCTTCGACTCCCTCCTACAATGAGCAGTTCTTC
TRBV29-1	.	TRBJ1-2	.	CSVPMTGANYGYTF	TGCAGCGTTCCCATGACAGGAGCTAACTATGGCTACACCTTC
TRBV2	.	TRBJ1-1	TRBD1	CASSRPGQGGSGTEAFF	TGTGCCAGCAGTCGACCGGGACAGGGGGGTAGTGGGACTGAAGCTTTCTTT
TRBV7-2	once	TRBJ2-7	.	CASSSKGGNTYEQYF	TGTGCCAGCAGCTCCAAGGGCGGGAATACCTACGAGCAGTACTTC
TRBV29-1	.	TRBJ2-1	.	CSVEDLGNEQFF	TGCAGCGTTGAAGATCTAGGTAATGAGCAGTTCTTC
TRBV6-5	once	TRBJ2-2	TRBD2	CASRLARGELFF	TGTGCCAGCCGACTAGCGCGTGGGGAGCTGTTTTTT
TRBV5-6	.	TRBJ2-7	TRBD2	CASSLFSGRDRGEQYF	TGTGCCAGCAGCTTGTTTAGCGGGAGGGATCGTGGCGAGCAGTACTTC
TRBV19	.	TRBJ1-1	TRBD1	CASQNRGLRRAEAFF	TGTGCCAGTCAAAACAGGGGGCTCCGACGCGCTGAAGCTTTCTTT
TRBV6-6	.	TRBJ2-7	TRBD2	CASRRTGLAPYEQYF	TGTGCCAGCAGACGAACGGGACTAGCACCCTACGAGCAGTACTTC
TRBV5-1	once	TRBJ2-1	TRBD1	CASSMTGKNEQFF	TGCGCCAGCAGCATGACAGGGAAGAATGAGCAGTTCTTC
TRBV5-3	few	TRBJ2-4	.	CARSRPGTPEVQYF	TGTGCCAGAAGCCGTCCCGGGACTCCCGAGGTTCAGTACTTC
TRBV7-9	.	TRBJ2-1	TRBD2	CASSLEAGTSDTYNEQFF	TGTGCCAGCAGCTTAGAAGCCGGGACTAGCGACACGTACAATGAGCAGTTCTTC
TRBV29-1	.	TRBJ1-2	.	CSVAGGPNYGYTF	TGCAGCGTTGCTGGGGGCCCTAACTATGGCTACACCTTC
TRBV5-1	.	TRBJ2-3	.	CASSYTDTQYF	TGCGCCAGCTCCTACACAGATACGCAGTATTTT
TRBV28	few	TRBJ1-4	.	CAAREGLLFTSNEKLFF	TGTGCCGCCCGCGAGGGGCTCCTCTTTACTAGCAATGAAAAACTGTTTTTT
TRBV19	.	TRBJ2-1	.	CASSIDHERPSSYNEQFF	TGTGCCAGTAGTATAGATCACGAGCGGCCCAGCTCCTACAATGAGCAGTTCTTC
TRBV5-1	.	TRBJ1-1	TRBD1	CASSLGTGGLNTEAFF	TGCGCCAGCAGCCTCGGGACAGGGGGCCTGAACACTGAAGCTTTCTTT
TRBV19	few	TRBJ1-2	TRBD1	CASNPSHSGTEKHTF	TGTGCCAGTAATCCATCCCACTCCGGGACAGAGAAACACACCTTC
TRBV7-9	few	TRBJ2-7	.	CASSLEVVMQVHYEQYF	TGTGCCAGCAGCTTAGAGGTTGTGATGCAGGTCCACTACGAGCAGTACTTC
TRBV10-3	.	TRBJ1-1	.	CAISDLGTLNTEAFF	TGTGCCATCAGTGACCTAGGCACCTTGAACACTGAAGCTTTCTTT
TRBV14	.	TRBJ1-5	.	CASSQTGGGGQPQHF	TGTGCCAGCAGCCAGACGGGCGGGGGTGGTCAGCCCCAGCATTTT
TRBV12-3/TRBV12-4	.	TRBJ1-2	.	CASSSTGGGYTF	TGTGCCAGCAGTTCCACCGGGGGGGGCTACACCTTC
TRBV25-1	few	TRBJ2-7	.	CARDSVQGYEQYF	TGTGCCCGCGACAGTGTCCAAGGGTACGAGCAGTACTTC
TRBV6-2/TRBV6-3	.	TRBJ1-2	TRBD1	CASSYRGRDRGFTF	TGTGCCAGCAGTTACAGGGGCCGGGACAGGGGATTCACCTTC
TRBV7-8	.	TRBJ2-5	.	CASSRTGSQETQYF	TGTGCCAGCAGCCGAACAGGGAGCCAAGAGACCCAGTACTTC
TRBV5-1	.	TRBJ2-1	TRBD2	CASSLGGTSALGSYNEQFF	TGCGCCAGCAGCTTGGGGGGGACTAGCGCTTTGGGGTCCTACAATGAGCAGTTCTTC
TRBV6-2/TRBV6-3	once	TRBJ1-6	TRBD1	CASSPPGTRGGSPLHF	TGTGCCAGCAGCCCTCCGGGGACTCGAGGGGGCTCACCCCTCCACTTT
TRBV5-5	.	TRBJ2-1	TRBD1	CASSPPGTGGRNNEQFF	TGTGCCAGCAGCCCACCCGGGACAGGGGGTCGCAACAATGAGCAGTTCTTC